This T cell receptor beta chain was recovered during a study of T cells in Graves' hyperthyroidism and ophthalmopathy. The CDR3 sequence is 14 residues long. V lost 5 bases, J lost 4 bases, and 18 bases lay in between. Germline lookup yields CDR1 SQVTM and CDR2 ANQGSEA. In this sample, this clonotype turned up a few times. RNA transcripts served as the template for amplifying TCR beta CDR3 regions. An initial round of RT-PCR targeting the TCR CDR3 relied on the HTBI primer set. Using its own MiXCR run on the multiplex PCR reads, TCRdb lists one record per CDR3 protein. The data contain 480,000 or so distinct CDR3 sequences, 35% to 50% of them singletons.

V and J are TRBV29-1 and TRBJ2-7, with D possibly matching TRBD1 (6 bases). Sequencing was carried out using peripheral blood or thyroid tissue (not recorded which). The sequence was obtained from an adult woman with Graves' disease, either hyperthyroidism or ophthalmopathy (not recorded which). The DNA for the CDR3 is TGCAGCGTTACGGAAGGGGGAACAGTGTACGAGCAGTACTTC. This encodes CSVTEGGTVYEQYF.